The TCR beta chain under discussion was sequenced for a study of blood T cell repertoires in COVID-19. At the level of the study: Researchers got acute and convalescent COVID-19 samples from the United States, Italy and Spain.

The CDR3 consists of 15 residues. V was shortened by 4 bases and J by 8 bases, with 21 bases between the two germline ends. The V gene's germline CDR1 is SGHRS and CDR2 YFSETQ. The repertoire was sequenced with immunoSEQ multiplex PCR; TCRdb's copy has only in-frame clones and lacks some. Of around 140,000 clones in the sample, over 65% are singletons; the top ten hold approximately 4.5%. Sequencing was performed on peripheral blood. This rearrangement joins TRBV5-1 to TRBJ1-2; D perhaps matches TRBD1 (5 bases). This clonotype was sampled from a woman of 80 years or more with active or convalescent COVID-19. CDR3 region: CASSPQTGTQSGYTF. The CDR3 coding sequence is TGCGCCAGCAGCCCACAAACCGGGACTCAGTCCGGCTACACCTTC.